Listed below are T cell receptor beta chains from one sample, sequenced in a study of blood T cell repertoires in COVID-19. The repertoire was sequenced with immunoSEQ multiplex PCR; TCRdb's copy has only in-frame clones and lacks some. The table lists about 150,000 clones, about 89% of them singletons, with over 2.5% in the top ten. Sequenced input: peripheral blood. The receptors were gathered from a man between 60 and 70 years old with active or convalescent COVID-19. The CDR3 runs from the conserved cysteine through the conserved F or W. The D gene is left open where the match is weak. Size is omitted from some rows. Given values are once, few, many or a class for expanded clones.

J gene	V gene	clone size	D gene	CDR3 protein	CDR3 DNA
TRBJ1-4	TRBV28	-	TRBD1	CASRVQGANEKLFF	TGTGCCAGCAGGGTACAGGGGGCTAATGAAAAACTGTTTTTT
TRBJ1-1	TRBV7-8	-	-	CASSPLINTEAFF	TGTGCCAGCAGCCCTCTAATTAACACTGAAGCTTTCTTT
TRBJ2-6	TRBV4-3	-	TRBD1	CASSLGQAGANVLTF	TGCGCCAGCAGCCTTGGACAGGCGGGGGCCAACGTCCTGACTTTC
TRBJ2-1	TRBV7-2	once	TRBD2	CASSLGGSAYNEQFF	TGTGCCAGCAGCTTAGGCGGGAGCGCCTACAATGAGCAGTTCTTC
TRBJ2-7	TRBV5-4	-	TRBD2	CASTQAGGPYEQYF	TGTGCCAGCACCCAAGCGGGAGGACCCTACGAGCAGTACTTC
TRBJ2-5	TRBV3-1/TRBV3-2	-	TRBD2	CASSLPYLAGAETQYF	TGTGCCAGCAGCCTACCGTACCTAGCGGGAGCAGAGACCCAGTACTTC
TRBJ2-7	TRBV11-2	-	-	CASSPAVRVGEQYF	TGTGCCAGCAGCCCGGCGGTGCGGGTCGGCGAGCAGTACTTC
TRBJ2-7	TRBV10-3	-	-	CAISESGGLSYEQYF	TGTGCCATCAGTGAGTCGGGGGGACTCTCCTACGAGCAGTACTTC
TRBJ2-5	TRBV30	-	TRBD2	CAWSRFGGRARETQYF	TGTGCCTGGAGTAGATTTGGCGGGAGGGCCAGGGAGACCCAGTACTTC
TRBJ1-2	TRBV28	-	-	CAIQGRGNYGYTF	TGTGCCATTCAGGGGCGCGGTAACTATGGCTACACCTTC
TRBJ2-3	TRBV7-6	-	TRBD1	CASSPSAGGGTDTQYF	TGTGCCAGCAGTCCATCCGCAGGGGGTGGCACAGATACGCAGTATTTT